Below are 21 T cell receptor beta chains sequenced from a single sample in a study of blood T cells in healthy people across ages. The second PCR ran about 7 to 12 cycles with a sample-barcoded 5' primer and J-beta primers. TCRdb passed the 5' RACE reads through MiXCR, listing each CDR3 protein once. The repertoire holds 1.5 million to 2 million distinct CDR3 sequences, roughly 30% seen once, with 7% to 9% in the top ten. Sequences were obtained from blood. The receptor source for this set is a woman aged 30 to 39 in good health.

The chain couples TRBV6-2 or TRBV6-3 to TRBJ2-1, with TRBD2 matching over 8 bases. Germline CDR1 is MNHEY and CDR2 is SVGEGT. V was pared by 6 bases and J by 8 bases, with 9 bases of the junction left unmatched. This CDR3 comprises 14 residues. The chain's CDR3 is CASRDGGGEDEQFF. CDR3 bases: TGTGCCAGCAGAGACGGGGGGGGCGAAGATGAGCAGTTCTTC.

The chain links TRBV29-1 to TRBJ1-2; D might be TRBD1 (6 bases). The V gene lost 7 bases and the J gene lost 6 bases, with 18 bases spanning the gap. CDR3 length equals 13 residues. CDR1 SQVTM and CDR2 ANQGSEA come from the germline V gene. CDR3 DNA sequence: TGCAGCGCTCTTAGGGGGGGCGCAAATGGCTACACCTTC. Protein sequence: CSALRGGANGYTF.

The CDR3 is CASSLASGPAEAYEQYF. The CDR3 bases are TGTGCCAGCAGCTTAGCGTCGGGACCTGCAGAGGCCTACGAGCAGTACTTC. This sequence joins TRBV7-9 and TRBJ2-7, with D perhaps matching TRBD1 or TRBD2 (5 bases each). The CDR3 runs 17 residues. Trimming cost V 0 bases and J 2 bases, with 17 bases left between them. Germline V CDR1 and CDR2: SEHNR, FQNEAQ (reference sequence). The whole variable domain, filled in from reference TRBV7-9 and TRBJ2-7, reads DTGVSQNPRHKITKRGQNVTFRCDPISEHNRLYWYRQTLGQGPEFLTYFQNEAQLEKSRLLSDRFSAERPKGSFSTLEIQRTEQGDSAMYLCASSLASGPAEAYEQYFGPGTRLTVT.

The chain employs TRBV7-9 and TRBJ2-3, with 7 nucleotides matching TRBD1. The V gene's germline CDR1 is SEHNR and CDR2 FQNEAQ (reference sequence). This CDR3 spans 15 amino acids. Germline trimming cut 1 base from V and 2 bases from J; bases unmatched to any gene: 3. As DNA, the CDR3 is TGTGCCAGCAGCTTAGATGGGACAGTCACAGATACGCAGTATTTT. Its translation is CASSLDGTVTDTQYF.

This clonotype was found a few times. Its ends do not fully match the called genes, so a read error is possible. V gene TRBV2 combines with J gene TRBJ1-2; 9 nucleotides agree with TRBD1. Germline V gene data show CDR1 as SNHLY and CDR2 as FYNNEI. This CDR3 spans 12 amino acids. CDR3 region: CVSSGTGNGYTF. As DNA, the CDR3 is TGTGTCAGCAGTGGGACAGGGAATGGCTACACCTTC.

This clonotype was detected only a few times. This rearrangement joins TRBV13 to TRBJ2-7; 10 nucleotides align to TRBD2. Germline trimming cut 4 bases from V and 2 bases from J; bases unmatched to any gene: 5. The CDR3 runs to 15 residues. The germline gives CDR1 PRHDT, CDR2 FYEKMQ (reference sequence). CDR3 loop: CASSSPGTSAYEQYF. CDR3 DNA sequence: TGTGCCAGCAGCTCACCCGGGACTAGCGCCTACGAGCAGTACTTC.

This clonotype was detected many times. The rearrangement joins TRBV6-6 to TRBJ2-7; the D gene is possibly TRBD2 (7 bases). Trimming stripped 8 bases from V and 1 base from J, with 12 bases between. CDR3 size: 13 residues. CDR1 MNHNY and CDR2 SVGAGI come from the germline V gene (reference sequence). Written as DNA, the CDR3 is TGTGCCAGCGGGGGGGGCAGATCCTACGAGCAGTACTTC. Protein product: CASGGGRSYEQYF.

The chain uses TRBV11-2 and TRBJ1-1, with no clear D. CDR1 and CDR2 from the germline V gene are SGHAT and FQNNGV. V lost 6 bases, J lost 3 bases, and 11 bases lay in between. The CDR3 contains 13 residues. CDR3 DNA sequence: TGTGCCAGCAGTTCTGGACGGCACACTGAAGCTTTCTTT. Protein sequence: CASSSGRHTEAFF.

The chain couples TRBV10-3 to TRBJ2-7, with TRBD1 matching over 8 bases. The germline V gene encodes CDR1 ENHRY and CDR2 SYGVKD. V shed 3 bases, J shed 3 bases, and the junction held 7 bases outside the gene matches. CDR3 length equals 15 residues. The CDR3 nucleotides read TGTGCCATCAGTGAAGGACAGGGTAGTTACTACGAGCAGTACTTC. This translates into CAISEGQGSYYEQYF.

The rearrangement uses TRBV7-9 and TRBJ2-5; 12 bases map to TRBD1. The end of the DNA is better explained by TRBJ2-7, so the J call may be wrong. The CDR3 contains 14 residues. Germline loops: CDR1 SEHNR, CDR2 FQNEAQ (reference sequence). CDR3 protein: CASSRGQGADEQYF. CDR3 sequence (DNA): TGTGCCAGCAGCCGGGGACAGGGGGCGGACGAGCAGTACTTC.

The sample holds a few counts of this clonotype. The DNA for the CDR3 is TGTGCCAGCAGTTGGGACAGGGGGAAAAATGAGCAGTTCTTC. Amino acids: CASSWDRGKNEQFF. V is TRBV28 and J is TRBJ2-1, with 11 bases fitting TRBD1. With V trimmed by 4 bases and J by 7 bases, 3 bases remained unmatched. Looked up from germline, CDR1 is MDHEN and CDR2 is SYDVKM. The CDR3 extends over 14 amino acids.

Worth noting for this clonotype: Just one base apart from a much larger clone, this may be a read error. The V gene is TRBV29-1, the J gene TRBJ2-4; D ambiguous. The end of the DNA is better explained by TRBJ2-5, so the J call may be wrong. This CDR3 has 14 amino acids. Germline assignment: CDR1 SQVTM and CDR2 ANQGSEA. CDR3 amino acids: CSVEMWLGTGTQYF. CDR3 coding DNA: TGCAGCGTTGAGATGTGGCTGGGAACGGGGACCCAGTACTTC.

The chain has TRBV29-1 and TRBJ1-1; weak D call: TRBD1 (5 bases). Trimming shortened V by 4 bases and J by 8 bases, and 11 bases separated the two germline ends. The CDR3 is 11 amino acids. Germline CDR1 and CDR2: SQVTM and ANQGSEA. CDR3 bases: TGCAGCGTTGCGGGGGGATCCGAAGCTTTCTTT. The encoded protein is CSVAGGSEAFF.

This clonotype has at least ten counts. The rearrangement joins TRBV6-5 to TRBJ1-2, with D possibly TRBD1 on 5 matching bases. Germline V lookup: CDR1 MNHEY, CDR2 SVGAGI. The ends were cut back, 0 bases at V and 6 bases at J, with 14 bases in the middle. The CDR3 loop spans 15 amino acids. This CDR3 is CASSYSTGTSNGYTF. Here the CDR3 DNA reads TGTGCCAGCAGTTACTCCACCGGGACCTCCAATGGCTACACCTTC.

This clonotype turned up a few times. This chain joins TRBV20-1 and TRBJ1-2; a possible D gene is TRBD1 (6 bases). CDR1 and CDR2 from the germline V gene are DFQATT and SNEGSKA (reference sequence). V was trimmed by 5 bases and J by 8 bases, leaving 15 bases between them. CDR3 length: 12 amino acids. DNA of the CDR3: TGCAGTGCTTTCAAAAACAGGGAAGGCTACACCTTC. Encoded protein: CSAFKNREGYTF.

This clonotype has a count of ten or more. J is TRBJ2-1 and V is TRBV9, with TRBD1 matching 9 bases. This CDR3 is 15 amino acids long. With V trimmed by 0 bases and J by 9 bases, 7 bases remained unmatched. The germline V gene encodes CDR1 SGDLS and CDR2 YYNGEE. The CDR3 is CASSVDPGTGSEQFF. The CDR3 DNA is TGTGCCAGCAGCGTAGATCCCGGGACAGGGAGTGAGCAGTTCTTC.

For this clonotype: Mismatch with germline at one junction end may stem from a read error. The chain joins TRBV29-1 to TRBJ2-7; 9 bases match TRBD2. Germline V gives CDR1 SQVTM, CDR2 ANQGSEA. The CDR3 consists of 18 residues. This chain's CDR3 is CSVLLAVAGALGNYERYF. The CDR3 nucleotides are TGCAGCGTATTATTGGCGGTAGCGGGAGCCCTAGGTAATTACGAGCGGTACTTC.

This clonotype has a count of ten or more. The chain employs TRBV25-1 and TRBJ2-1; D is undetermined. CDR1 and CDR2 from the germline V gene are MGHDK and SYGVNS. V was shortened by 3 bases and J by 6 bases, with 6 bases between the two germline ends. The CDR3 has 12 amino acids. CDR3 bases: TGTGCCAGCAGTGAGTCCAGCAATGAGCAGTTCTTC. It yields the protein CASSESSNEQFF.

This clonotype was seen ten or more times. The V call is TRBV29-1, the J call TRBJ2-7, with a possible D match to TRBD1 (6 bases). The V gene lost 6 bases and the J gene lost 4 bases, with 16 bases spanning the gap. The CDR3 loop spans 13 amino acids. The germline gives CDR1 SQVTM, CDR2 ANQGSEA. The CDR3 sequence: CSVTPGVPYEQYF. The CDR3 DNA reads as TGCAGCGTGACACCAGGGGTCCCTTACGAGCAGTACTTC.

This sequence joins TRBV7-2 and TRBJ2-1; 12 nucleotides align to TRBD2. The CDR3 length is 16 residues. Germline assignment: CDR1 SGHTA and CDR2 FQGNSA. J lost 6 bases, V lost 4 bases, and 7 bases had no gene match. CDR3 protein: CASSYQLAGGGNEQFF. The CDR3 DNA is TGTGCCAGCAGCTACCAACTAGCGGGAGGAGGCAATGAGCAGTTCTTC. The complete variable domain, with remaining parts taken from reference TRBV7-2 and TRBJ2-1, reads GAGVSQSPSNKVTEKGKDVELRCDPISGHTALYWYRQSLGQGLEFLIYFQGNSAPDKSGLPSDRFSAERTGGSVSTLTIQRTQQEDSAVYLCASSYQLAGGGNEQFFGPGTRLTVL.

This clonotype has just one count. This could be a read error, since a much larger clone is one nucleotide away. The genes are TRBV29-1 and TRBJ1-2; D perhaps matches TRBD1 (6 bases). In germline, CDR1 is SQVTM, CDR2 ANQGSEA. CDR3 length: 12 residues. CDR3 loop: CGVFTGNYGYTF. The CDR3 DNA reads as TGCGGCGTGTTCACAGGGAACTATGGCTACACCTTC.